Listed here is a single TCR beta chain. Its antigen is not known. CDR3 length: 16 residues. Per germline, CDR1 ENHRY and CDR2 SYGVKD. V lost 3 bases, J lost 0 bases, and 14 bases lay in between. This entry comes from a study of T cells in narcolepsy. General study findings and limits: Reportedly, autoreactive clonotypes were serially detected in patients' blood but not controls'.

Profiled with immunoSEQ multiplex PCR; TCRdb holds only in-frame clones, not every one. Among tens of thousands of clones listed, under 85% were seen once. The J gene is TRBJ2-5, the V gene TRBV10-3, with D possibly called TRBD1 or TRBD2 (5 bases each). Source material: CD45RA- memory CD4+ T cells from PBMCs. This clonotype was sampled from a human donor with narcolepsy. The CDR3 sequence: CAISEGATGYQETQYF. CDR3 coding DNA: TGTGCCATCAGTGAAGGGGCGACGGGGTACCAAGAGACCCAGTACTTC.